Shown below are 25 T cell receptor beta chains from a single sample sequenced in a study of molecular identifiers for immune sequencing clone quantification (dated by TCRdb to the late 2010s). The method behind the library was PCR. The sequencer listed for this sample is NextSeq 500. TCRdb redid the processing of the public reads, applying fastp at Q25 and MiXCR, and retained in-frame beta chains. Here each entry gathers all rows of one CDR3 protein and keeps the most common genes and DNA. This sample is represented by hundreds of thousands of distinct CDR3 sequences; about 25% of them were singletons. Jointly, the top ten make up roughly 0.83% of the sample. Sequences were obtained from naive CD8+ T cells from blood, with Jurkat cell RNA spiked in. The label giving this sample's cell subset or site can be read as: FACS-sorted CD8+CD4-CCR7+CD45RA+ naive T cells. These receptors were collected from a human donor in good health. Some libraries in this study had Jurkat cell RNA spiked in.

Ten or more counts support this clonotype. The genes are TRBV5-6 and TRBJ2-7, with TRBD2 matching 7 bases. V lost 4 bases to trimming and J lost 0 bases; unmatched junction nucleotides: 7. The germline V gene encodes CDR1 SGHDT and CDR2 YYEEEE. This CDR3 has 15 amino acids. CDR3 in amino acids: CASSPPGGGSYEQYF. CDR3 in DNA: TGTGCCAGCAGCCCCCCTGGCGGGGGCTCCTACGAGCAGTACTTC.

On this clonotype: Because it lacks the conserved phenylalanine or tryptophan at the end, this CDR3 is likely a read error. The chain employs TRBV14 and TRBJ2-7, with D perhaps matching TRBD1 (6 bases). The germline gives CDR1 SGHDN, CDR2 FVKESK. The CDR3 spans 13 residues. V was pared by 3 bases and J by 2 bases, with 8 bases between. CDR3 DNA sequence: TGTGCCAGCAGCCAGGACAGAACCTACGAGCAGTACCTC. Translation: CASSQDRTYEQYL.

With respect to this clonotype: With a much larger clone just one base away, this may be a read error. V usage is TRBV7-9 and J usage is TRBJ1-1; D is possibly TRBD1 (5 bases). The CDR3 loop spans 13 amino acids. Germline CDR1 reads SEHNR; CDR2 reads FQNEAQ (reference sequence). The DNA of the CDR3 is TGTGCCAGCAGCCCAGGGTTTCACACTGAACCTTTCTTT. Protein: CASSPGFHTEPFF.

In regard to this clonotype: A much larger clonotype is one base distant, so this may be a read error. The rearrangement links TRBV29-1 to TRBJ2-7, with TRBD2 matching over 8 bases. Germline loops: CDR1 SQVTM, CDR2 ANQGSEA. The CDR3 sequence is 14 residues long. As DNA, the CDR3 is TGCAGCGTTGTATTGGCGGGAGGTGGTTACGAGCGGTACTTC. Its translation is CSVVLAGGGYERYF.

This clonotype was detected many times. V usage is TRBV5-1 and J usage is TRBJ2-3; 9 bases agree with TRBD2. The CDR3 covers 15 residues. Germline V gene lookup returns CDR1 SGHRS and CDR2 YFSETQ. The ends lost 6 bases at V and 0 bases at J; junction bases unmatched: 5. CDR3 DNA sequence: TGCGCCAGCAAGGTCGCGGGAGGGAGCACAGATACGCAGTATTTT. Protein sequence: CASKVAGGSTDTQYF.

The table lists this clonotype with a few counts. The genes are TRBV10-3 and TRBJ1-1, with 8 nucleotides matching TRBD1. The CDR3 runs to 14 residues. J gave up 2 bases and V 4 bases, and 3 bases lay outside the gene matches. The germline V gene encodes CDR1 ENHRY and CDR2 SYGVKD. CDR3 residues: CAISGDRTNTEAFF. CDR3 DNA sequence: TGTGCCATCAGTGGGGACAGGACTAACACTGAAGCTTTCTTT.

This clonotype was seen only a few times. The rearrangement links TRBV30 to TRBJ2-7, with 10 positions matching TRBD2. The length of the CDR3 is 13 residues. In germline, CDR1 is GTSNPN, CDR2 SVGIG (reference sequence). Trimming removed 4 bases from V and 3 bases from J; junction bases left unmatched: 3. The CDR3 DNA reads TGTGCCTGGACCGGACTAGCGGTCTACGAGCAGTACTTC. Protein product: CAWTGLAVYEQYF.

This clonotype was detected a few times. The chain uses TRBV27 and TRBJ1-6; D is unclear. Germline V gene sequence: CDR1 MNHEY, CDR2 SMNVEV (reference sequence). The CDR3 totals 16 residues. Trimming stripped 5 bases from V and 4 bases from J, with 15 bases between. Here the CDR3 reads CASSLGPTLYNSPLHF. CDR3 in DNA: TGTGCCAGCAGTCTAGGACCTACATTATATAATTCACCCCTCCACTTT.

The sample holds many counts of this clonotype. This chain's CDR3 is CAWSRWTGDEQYF. The DNA of the CDR3 is TGTGCCTGGAGTCGGTGGACAGGGGACGAGCAGTACTTC. This chain joins TRBV30 and TRBJ2-7; 9 nucleotides agree with TRBD1. Germline V gene data show CDR1 as GTSNPN and CDR2 as SVGIG (reference sequence). The CDR3 spans 13 residues. V shed 2 bases and J 5 bases; nucleotides not matched to a gene: 4.

This chain's CDR3 is CASSPLGRADEQYF. As DNA, the CDR3 is TGTGCCAGCAGCCCGCTTGGCAGGGCGGACGAGCAGTACTTC. The V gene is TRBV7-9, the J gene TRBJ2-7, with a weak D call TRBD1 (5 bases). Trimming removed 5 bases at V and 5 bases at J, with 16 bases between. The CDR3 is 14 amino acids. Germline assignment: CDR1 SEHNR and CDR2 FQNEAQ (reference sequence).

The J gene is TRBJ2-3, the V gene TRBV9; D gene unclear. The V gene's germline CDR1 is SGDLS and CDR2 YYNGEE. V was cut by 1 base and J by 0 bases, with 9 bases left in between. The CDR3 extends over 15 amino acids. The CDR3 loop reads CASSVIETSTDTQYF. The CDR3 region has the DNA TGTGCCAGCAGCGTAATAGAGACTAGCACAGATACGCAGTATTTT.

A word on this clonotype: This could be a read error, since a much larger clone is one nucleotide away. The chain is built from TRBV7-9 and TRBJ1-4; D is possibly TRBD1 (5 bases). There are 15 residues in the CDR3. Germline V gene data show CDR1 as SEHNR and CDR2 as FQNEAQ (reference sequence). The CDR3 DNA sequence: TGTGACAGCAGCTTACCGACAGCGGAGGATGAAAAACTGTTTTTT. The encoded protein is CDSSLPTAEDEKLFF.

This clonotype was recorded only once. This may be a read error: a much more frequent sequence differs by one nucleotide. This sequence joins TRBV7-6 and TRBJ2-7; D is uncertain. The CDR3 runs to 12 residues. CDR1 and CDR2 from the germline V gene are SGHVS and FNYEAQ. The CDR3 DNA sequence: TGTGCCAGCTGCTTAGACCAGAGCGAGCAGTACTTC. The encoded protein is CASCLDQSEQYF.

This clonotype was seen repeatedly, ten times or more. The CDR3 protein is CASSPRQGTYEQYF. The CDR3 region has the DNA TGTGCCAGCAGCCCACGACAGGGAACCTACGAGCAGTACTTC. The V call is TRBV7-9, the J call TRBJ2-7, with 7 bases matching TRBD1. The J segment lost 2 bases and the V segment lost 5 bases, leaving 6 bases of the junction unmatched. Germline lookup yields CDR1 SEHNR and CDR2 FQNEAQ (reference sequence). The CDR3 has 14 amino acids.

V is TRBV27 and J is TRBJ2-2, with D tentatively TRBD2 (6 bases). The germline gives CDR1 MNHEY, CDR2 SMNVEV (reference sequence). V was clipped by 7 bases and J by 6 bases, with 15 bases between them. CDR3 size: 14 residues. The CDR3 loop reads CASMSGGWAGELFF. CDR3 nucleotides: TGTGCCAGCATGAGTGGAGGGTGGGCCGGGGAGCTGTTTTTT.

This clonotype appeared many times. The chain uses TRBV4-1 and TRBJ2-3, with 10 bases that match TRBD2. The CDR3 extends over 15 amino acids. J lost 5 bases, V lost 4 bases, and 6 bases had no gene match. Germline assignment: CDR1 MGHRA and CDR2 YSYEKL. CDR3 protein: CASSRSGGAGDTQYF. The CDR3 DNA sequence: TGCGCCAGCAGCCGAAGCGGGGGGGCCGGAGATACGCAGTATTTT.

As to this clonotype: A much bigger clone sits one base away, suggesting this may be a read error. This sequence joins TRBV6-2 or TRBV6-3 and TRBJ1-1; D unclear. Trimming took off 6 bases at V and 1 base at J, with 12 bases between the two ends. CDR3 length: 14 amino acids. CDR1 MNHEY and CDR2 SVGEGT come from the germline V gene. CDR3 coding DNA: TGTGCCAGCAGCCCCGCGAGAAAGAACACTGAAGCTTTCTTT. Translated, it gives CASSPARKNTEAFF.

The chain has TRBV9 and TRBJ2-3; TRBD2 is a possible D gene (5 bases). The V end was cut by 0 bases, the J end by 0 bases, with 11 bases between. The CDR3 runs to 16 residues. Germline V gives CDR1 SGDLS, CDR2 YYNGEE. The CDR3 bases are TGTGCCAGCAGCGTAGAGGTAGCGAGAAGCACAGATACGCAGTATTTT. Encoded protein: CASSVEVARSTDTQYF.

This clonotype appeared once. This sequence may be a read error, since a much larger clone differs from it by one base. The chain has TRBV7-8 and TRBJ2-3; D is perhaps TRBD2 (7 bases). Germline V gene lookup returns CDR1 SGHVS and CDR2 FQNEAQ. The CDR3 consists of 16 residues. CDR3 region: CASSPPWGGGTETQYF. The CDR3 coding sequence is TGTGCCAGCAGCCCACCGTGGGGGGGGGGCACAGAGACGCAGTATTTT.

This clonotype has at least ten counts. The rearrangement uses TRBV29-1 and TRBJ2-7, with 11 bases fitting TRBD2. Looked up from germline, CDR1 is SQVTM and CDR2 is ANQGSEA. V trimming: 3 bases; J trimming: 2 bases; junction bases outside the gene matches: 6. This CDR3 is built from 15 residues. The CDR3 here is CSVEILAGAPYEQYF. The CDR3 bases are TGCAGCGTTGAGATACTAGCGGGAGCGCCCTACGAGCAGTACTTC.

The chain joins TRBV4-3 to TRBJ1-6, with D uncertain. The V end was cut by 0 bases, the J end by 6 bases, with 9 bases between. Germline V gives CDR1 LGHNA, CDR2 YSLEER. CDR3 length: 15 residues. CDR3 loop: CASSQDRVGNSPLHF. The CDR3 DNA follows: TGCGCCAGCAGCCAAGATCGTGTCGGTAATTCACCCCTCCACTTT.

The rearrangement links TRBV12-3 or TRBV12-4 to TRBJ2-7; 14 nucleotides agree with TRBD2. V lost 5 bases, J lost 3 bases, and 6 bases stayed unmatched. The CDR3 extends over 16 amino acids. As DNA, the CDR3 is TGTGCCAGCAGTATTTGGACTAGCGGGAGGAGCTACGAGCAGTACTTC. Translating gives CASSIWTSGRSYEQYF.

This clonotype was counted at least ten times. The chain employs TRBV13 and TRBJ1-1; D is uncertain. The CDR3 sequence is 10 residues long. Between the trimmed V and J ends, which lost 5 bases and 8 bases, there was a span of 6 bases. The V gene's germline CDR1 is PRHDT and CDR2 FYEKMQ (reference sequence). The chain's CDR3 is CASSETEAFF. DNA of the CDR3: TGTGCCAGCAGCGAAACAGAAGCTTTCTTT.

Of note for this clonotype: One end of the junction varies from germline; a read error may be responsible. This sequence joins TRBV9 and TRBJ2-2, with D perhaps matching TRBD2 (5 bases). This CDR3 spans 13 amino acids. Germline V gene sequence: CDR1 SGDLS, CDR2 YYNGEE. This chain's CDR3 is CAGSPGDAGKLFF. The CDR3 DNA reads TGTGCCGGCAGCCCGGGCGACGCCGGGAAGCTGTTTTTT.

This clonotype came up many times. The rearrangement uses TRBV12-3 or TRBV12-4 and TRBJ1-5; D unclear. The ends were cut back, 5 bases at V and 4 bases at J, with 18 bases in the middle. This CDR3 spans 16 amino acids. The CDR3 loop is CASSPARQSINQPQHF. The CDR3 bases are TGTGCCAGCAGTCCCGCTCGGCAGTCGATTAATCAGCCCCAGCATTTT.